The rows below give T cell receptor beta chains drawn from one sample of a study of T cells in Graves' hyperthyroidism and ophthalmopathy. TCRdb reanalysed the multiplex PCR reads using MiXCR and keeps one entry per CDR3 protein. This sample has 660,000 or so distinct CDR3 sequences, with about 45% found just once. Sample: peripheral blood or thyroid tissue (not recorded which). The source is an adult man with Graves' disease, either hyperthyroidism or ophthalmopathy (not recorded which). Both conserved end residues are trimmed from each CDR3. Fields, in order: J gene, V gene, CDR3 protein.

>TRBJ2-5|TRBV29-1
SYRLAEETQY
>TRBJ1-1|TRBV6-5
ASSESVDTEAF
>TRBJ1-4|TRBV20-1
SARDDLTEKLF
>TRBJ1-5|TRBV10-3
ASSYGQVGQPQH
>TRBJ2-7|TRBV19
ASSSGSPLYEQY
>TRBJ1-2|TRBV19
ASTAGGVNYGYT
>TRBJ1-1|TRBV29-1
SVQGWAF
>TRBJ1-2|TRBV7-9
ASSSETDNYGYT
>TRBJ1-2|TRBV25-1
ASTSSGWQSGPYGYT
>TRBJ2-6|TRBV24-1
ATSDASGANVLT
>TRBJ1-1|TRBV16
ASSQRGSMNTEAF
>TRBJ1-1|TRBV5-1
ASSSGAGVFSEAF
>TRBJ1-4|TRBV7-6
ASSLAVSEKLF
>TRBJ1-1|TRBV7-9
ASSLAWGSNTEAF
>TRBJ2-7|TRBV10-3
AISGGVGYEQY
>TRBJ1-5|TRBV2
ASTASRTGLNQPQH
>TRBJ1-6|TRBV6-5
ASSELRGAPLH
>TRBJ2-5|TRBV2
ASSLSVRGAAQY
>TRBJ2-7|TRBV6-5
ASSSLTSGKGEQY
>TRBJ1-4|TRBV2
ASSDGAKNEKLF
>TRBJ1-6|TRBV7-2
ASSITGTGDSPLH
>TRBJ2-5|TRBV29-1
SVEDARGRETQY
>TRBJ1-1|TRBV19
ASSITLGTEAF
>TRBJ2-2|TRBV5-1
ASSWMTTSTGELF
>TRBJ1-2|TRBV20-1
SAREGQGRGYT
>TRBJ2-7|TRBV20-1
SAIVPGSYEQY
>TRBJ2-1|TRBV19
ASRLAGVEDEQF
>TRBJ2-5|TRBV15
ATSRVGGVMIETQY
>TRBJ1-2|TRBV19
ASSPLFPNYGYT
>TRBJ1-2|TRBV7-2
ASSSETGNYGYT
>TRBJ2-7|TRBV20-1
SARDTGTVDEQY
>TRBJ1-6|TRBV7-9
ASSHDPGENSPLH
>TRBJ2-2|TRBV24-1
ATSVTGELF
>TRBJ2-7|TRBV2
ASSESGQGQTTYEQY
>TRBJ2-5|TRBV5-4
ASSPLSQETQY
>TRBJ2-5|TRBV24-1
ATSVTGLDQETQY
>TRBJ1-2|TRBV20-1
SASADNYGYT
>TRBJ1-1|TRBV5-1
ASSLAGISGTEAF
>TRBJ1-2|TRBV7-9
ASTRTGGNYGYT
>TRBJ1-4|TRBV6-4
ASSRQGTREKLF
>.|TRBV7-2
ASSVNRVNEQF
>TRBJ1-1|TRBV20-1
SASRPGAVTEAF
>TRBJ1-5|TRBV2
ASSSSTGGALSNQPQH
>TRBJ1-2|TRBV10-3
AISELGQGGYGYT